This T cell receptor beta chain stems from a study of blood T cell repertoires in COVID-19. About the research overall: The United States, Italy and Spain provided the acute and convalescent COVID-19 samples.

This clone turned up a few times. From germline, CDR1 is MDHEN and CDR2 SYDVKM. This CDR3 spans 15 amino acids. V dropped 5 bases and J dropped 4 bases, with 17 bases sitting between them. Using immunoSEQ multiplex PCR, the repertoire was profiled, and TCRdb retains in-frame clones only, with some absent. The profile shows 130,000 or so clones, about 91% of them singletons. This TCR derives from a man aged 45-65 years with acute or convalescent COVID-19. The chain is built from TRBV28 and TRBJ1-2; D perhaps matches TRBD1 (6 bases). Sample: peripheral blood. CDR3 bases: TGTGCCAGCAGTCCACCCGGGACACGAGGCTATGGCTACACCTTC. Translating gives CASSPPGTRGYGYTF.